The 16 T cell receptor beta chains given below trace back to one sample, sequenced in a study of blood T cell dynamics during melanoma immunotherapy. The assay was immunoSEQ multiplex PCR, and TCRdb's table has in-frame clones only and misses some. This table has 9,500 or so clones, about 87% appearing once. Time point indicated: pre-treatment baseline. This sample comprised blood, obtained from a patient treated with checkpoint blockade. All receptors derive from a human donor with melanoma.

V and J are TRBV4-1 and TRBJ1-2, with unresolved D. The CDR3 has 14 residues. V gave up 0 bases and J gave up 8 bases, with 13 bases separating them. The V gene's germline CDR1 is MGHRA and CDR2 YSYEKL. The CDR3 DNA reads TGCGCCAGCAGCCAAGAGGAACACCGCGGAGGCTACACCTTC. Residues: CASSQEEHRGGYTF.

The rearrangement joins TRBV27 to TRBJ2-2, with 7 bases identical to TRBD2. With 8 bases clipped from V and 3 bases from J, the junction kept 9 bases outside the gene matches. This CDR3 contains 15 residues. Looked up from germline, CDR1 is MNHEY and CDR2 is SMNVEV (reference sequence). The CDR3 coding sequence is TGTGCCAGCCGCCCGACTAGCCCGCACACCGGGGAGCTGTTTTTT. The encoded protein is CASRPTSPHTGELFF.

J is TRBJ1-5 and V is TRBV6-1; D is undetermined. CDR1 and CDR2 from the germline V gene are MNHNS and SASEGT. The ends were cut back, 10 bases at V and 4 bases at J, with 11 bases in the middle. CDR3 size: 12 residues. CDR3 nucleotides: TGTGCCACCGGACGGGTTAATCAGCCCCAGCATTTT. It encodes CATGRVNQPQHF.

This clone was counted a few times. CDR3 DNA sequence: TGTGCCAGCACCCTGGACAGGGGACGCTCTGAAGCTTTCTTT. Protein sequence: CASTLDRGRSEAFF. The chain links TRBV6-5 to TRBJ1-1, with 9 bases identical to TRBD1. CDR3 size: 14 residues. Losses at the gene ends were 7 bases for V and 6 bases for J; bases not matched to a gene: 9. Germline V gene lookup returns CDR1 MNHEY and CDR2 SVGAGI.

The rearrangement uses TRBV19 and TRBJ1-4, with D possibly TRBD1 on 5 matching bases. The V end lost 7 bases, the J end lost 0 bases, and 18 bases lay between the germline ends. CDR1 and CDR2 from the germline V gene are LNHDA and SQIVND (reference sequence). This CDR3 contains 17 residues. CDR3 region: CASTSWTSSATNEKLFF. The CDR3 nucleotides are TGTGCCAGTACCTCCTGGACATCTTCTGCAACTAATGAAAAACTGTTTTTT.

V gene TRBV7-2 combines with J gene TRBJ2-1, with a weak D call TRBD2 (6 bases). The CDR3 runs to 15 residues. Germline V gene data show CDR1 as SGHTA and CDR2 as FQGNSA. With 5 bases removed from V and 0 bases from J, the gap between germline ends came to 11 bases. The CDR3 reads CASSPGVSSYNEQFF. For the CDR3, the DNA is TGTGCCAGCAGCCCGGGGGTTAGCTCCTACAATGAGCAGTTCTTC.

This chain joins TRBV7-9 and TRBJ2-3; 11 bases match TRBD2. CDR1 is SEHNR and CDR2 is FQNEAQ in the germline V gene (reference sequence). The CDR3 sequence is 16 residues long. Trimming cost V 3 bases and J 3 bases; bases outside gene matches: 5. In nucleotides, the CDR3 is TGTGCCAGCAGCTTGGTCCTAGCGGGGGGAACAGATACGCAGTATTTT. It is translated as CASSLVLAGGTDTQYF.

The chain has TRBV21-1 and TRBJ2-3; the D call TRBD2 from the table was never checked on the DNA. TRBV21-1 corresponds to a pseudogene. The CDR3 is 19 amino acids. The CDR3 is CASSKALPSGRWGTDTQYF. CDR3 sequence (DNA): TGTGCCAGCAGCAAAGCGCTCCCTAGCGGGAGATGGGGCACAGATACGCAGTATTTT.

This clone was detected only once. The gene calls are TRBV21-1 and TRBJ2-7; TRBD2, as called in the table, went unchecked against the DNA. TRBV21-1 is assigned pseudogene status. CDR3 length equals 15 residues. DNA for the CDR3: TGTGCCAGCCACCTACCCGACATAGCGGGTGGTGAGCAGTACGTC. It encodes CASHLPDIAGGEQYV.

The V and J genes are TRBV10-3 and TRBJ2-3; 10 bases align to TRBD2. CDR1 and CDR2 (germline): ENHRY, SYGVKD. Germline trimming cut 2 bases from V and 1 base from J; bases unmatched to any gene: 3. This CDR3 region has 16 residues. The CDR3 spells CAISEVLAGGTDTQYF. The CDR3 DNA follows: TGTGCCATCAGTGAGGTTCTAGCGGGGGGCACAGATACGCAGTATTTT.

The rearrangement joins TRBV19 to TRBJ1-1; D possibly corresponds to TRBD1 (6 bases). The CDR3 extends over 15 amino acids. Germline CDR1 and CDR2: LNHDA and SQIVND (reference sequence). V lost 6 bases and J lost 8, with 22 bases in between. For the CDR3, the DNA is TGTGCCAGTAGATTATCTCCCGGGACACATAAAGAAGCTTTCTTT. It is translated as CASRLSPGTHKEAFF.

The chain joins TRBV2 to TRBJ2-1; 14 bases agree with TRBD2. CDR1 SNHLY and CDR2 FYNNEI come from the germline V gene. V gave up 4 bases and J gave up 7 bases; unmatched junction bases: 12. The CDR3 extends over 18 amino acids. The CDR3 DNA reads as TGTGCCAGCAGTGGGGGTTTAGGACTAGCGGGGGGCCGGAATGAGCAGTTCTTC. Its protein is CASSGGLGLAGGRNEQFF.

V gene TRBV10-3 combines with J gene TRBJ1-2; D is possibly TRBD1 (6 bases). V lost 4 bases and J lost 7, with 16 bases in between. The CDR3 has 14 amino acids. Germline CDR1 is ENHRY and CDR2 is SYGVKD. The CDR3 here is CAISGGGPVRGYTF. CDR3 coding DNA: TGTGCCATCAGTGGGGGGGGCCCCGTTCGTGGCTACACCTTC.

The CDR3 region has the DNA TGTGCCAGCAAGAGGCGTGGGCTAGCGGGAGATAATGAGCAGTTCTTC. It is translated as CASKRRGLAGDNEQFF. The chain has TRBV27 and TRBJ2-1; 10 positions match TRBD2. V lost 7 bases, J lost 7 bases, and 13 bases stayed unmatched. This CDR3 is 16 amino acids long. The V gene's germline CDR1 is MNHEY and CDR2 SMNVEV (reference sequence).

The chain uses TRBV18 and TRBJ1-1, with D perhaps matching TRBD1 (5 bases). The germline V gene encodes CDR1 KGHSH and CDR2 LQKENI. V lost 4 bases to trimming and J lost 7 bases, with 13 bases between them. This CDR3 contains 13 residues. The CDR3 sequence: CASSLNEQGEAFF. The CDR3, as DNA: TGTGCCAGCTCACTCAACGAGCAGGGTGAAGCTTTCTTT.

This chain links TRBV19 with TRBJ1-1; D unclear. Germline CDR1 reads LNHDA; CDR2 reads SQIVND (reference sequence). The length of the CDR3 is 11 residues. V shed 7 bases and J shed 1 base, with 4 bases lying between them. CDR3 sequence reads: CASTRNTEAFF. CDR3 sequence (DNA): TGTGCCAGTACCAGGAACACTGAAGCTTTCTTT.